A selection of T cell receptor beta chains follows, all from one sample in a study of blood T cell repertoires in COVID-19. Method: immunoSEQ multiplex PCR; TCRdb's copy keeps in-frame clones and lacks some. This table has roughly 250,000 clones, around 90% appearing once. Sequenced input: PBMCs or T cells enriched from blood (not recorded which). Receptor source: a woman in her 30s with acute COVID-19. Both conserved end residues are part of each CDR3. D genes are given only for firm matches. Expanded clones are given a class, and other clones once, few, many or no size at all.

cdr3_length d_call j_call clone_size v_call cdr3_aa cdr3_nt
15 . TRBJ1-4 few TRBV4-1 CASSQEGATNEKLFF TGCGCCAGCAGCCAAGAAGGGGCAACTAATGAAAAACTGTTTTTT
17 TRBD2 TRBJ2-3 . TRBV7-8 CASSPHVGTSDRDTQYF TGTGCCAGCAGCCCCCACGTCGGGACTAGCGACCGAGATACGCAGTATTTT
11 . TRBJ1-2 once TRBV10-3 CAISESSRYTF TGTGCCATCAGTGAGTCAAGCCGCTACACCTTC
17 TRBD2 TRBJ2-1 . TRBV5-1 CASSSRVAGGSINEQFF TGCGCCAGCAGCTCCCGCGTGGCGGGAGGTTCTATCAATGAGCAGTTCTTC
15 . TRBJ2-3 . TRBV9 CASSVEGSGTDTQYF TGTGCCAGCAGCGTAGAGGGTAGCGGCACAGATACGCAGTATTTT
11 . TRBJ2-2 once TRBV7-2 CASSIRRELFF TGTGCCAGCAGCATCAGAAGGGAGCTGTTTTTT
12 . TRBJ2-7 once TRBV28 CASSRGSYEQYF TGTGCCAGCAGTAGGGGATCCTACGAGCAGTACTTC
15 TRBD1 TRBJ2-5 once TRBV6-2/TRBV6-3 CASSYSSYYRGTQYF TGTGCCAGCAGTTACTCGTCCTACTACAGGGGGACCCAGTACTTC
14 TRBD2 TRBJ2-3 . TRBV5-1 CASIASGGTDTQYF TGCGCCAGCATCGCTAGCGGAGGCACAGATACGCAGTATTTT
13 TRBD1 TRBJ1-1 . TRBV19 CASFQGENTEAFF TGTGCCAGTTTCCAGGGGGAGAACACTGAAGCTTTCTTT
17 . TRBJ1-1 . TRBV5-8 CASSLLREGGRDTEAFF TGTGCCAGCAGCCTCCTCAGGGAAGGGGGAAGGGACACTGAAGCTTTCTTT
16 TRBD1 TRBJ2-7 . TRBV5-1 CASSRGQGTTTYEQYF TGCGCCAGCAGCAGAGGACAGGGAACCACTACCTACGAGCAGTACTTC
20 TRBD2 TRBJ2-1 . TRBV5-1 CASSFASGTSGGFSYNEQFF TGCGCCAGCAGCTTCGCCTCCGGGACTAGCGGGGGGTTTTCCTACAATGAGCAGTTCTTC
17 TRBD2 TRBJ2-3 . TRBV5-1 CASSLGLAGVGTDTQYF TGCGCCAGCAGCCTGGGACTAGCGGGGGTTGGCACAGATACGCAGTATTTT
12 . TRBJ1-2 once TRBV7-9 CASSSGDEGYTF TGTGCCAGCAGCTCAGGTGATGAGGGCTACACCTTC
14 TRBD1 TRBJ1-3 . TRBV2 CASSTGAGGNTIYF TGTGCCAGCAGTACAGGGGCCGGTGGAAACACCATATATTTT
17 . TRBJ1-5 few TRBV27 CASSLYPGGKGNQPQHF TGTGCCAGCAGTTTATACCCGGGGGGAAAGGGCAATCAGCCCCAGCATTTT
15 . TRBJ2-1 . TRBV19 CASSIVRVSYNEQFF TGTGCCAGTAGTATCGTGAGGGTTTCCTACAATGAGCAGTTCTTC
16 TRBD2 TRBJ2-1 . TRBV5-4 CASRSGTSGAYNEQFF TGTGCCAGTAGATCCGGGACTAGCGGGGCCTACAATGAGCAGTTCTTC
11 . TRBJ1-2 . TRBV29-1 CSVSGSYGYTF TGCAGCGTTAGCGGCAGCTATGGCTACACCTTC
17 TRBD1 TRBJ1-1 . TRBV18 CASSPPTIPGQGTEAFF TGTGCCAGCTCACCACCGACAATCCCGGGACAGGGAACCGAAGCTTTCTTT
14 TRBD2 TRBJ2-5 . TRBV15 CATSTREGRETQYF TGTGCCACCAGCACTCGGGAGGGCCGGGAGACCCAGTACTTC
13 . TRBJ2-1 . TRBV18 CASSTLLSDEQFF TGTGCCAGCTCGACTCTCCTTTCGGATGAGCAGTTCTTC
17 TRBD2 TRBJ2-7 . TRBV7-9 CASSTGVLAGGPYEQYF TGTGCCAGCAGCACTGGGGTCCTAGCGGGAGGGCCCTACGAGCAGTACTTC
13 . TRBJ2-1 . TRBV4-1 CASSQDSYNEQFF TGCGCCAGCAGCCAAGACAGTTACAATGAGCAGTTCTTC
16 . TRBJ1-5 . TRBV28 CASSARQGLGNQPQHF TGTGCCAGCAGTGCAAGGCAGGGGCTCGGCAATCAGCCCCAGCATTTT
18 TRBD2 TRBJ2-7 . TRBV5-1 CASSLFSSGRSLSYEQYF TGCGCCAGCAGCTTGTTTTCTAGCGGGAGGTCTCTATCCTACGAGCAGTACTTC
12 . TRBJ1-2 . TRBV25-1 CASSLGAYGYTF TGTGCCAGCAGTCTGGGGGCTTATGGCTACACCTTC
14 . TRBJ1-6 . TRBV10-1 CASSGDTPDIPLHF TGCGCCAGCAGTGGGGACACCCCCGATATACCCCTCCACTTT
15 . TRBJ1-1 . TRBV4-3 CASSQDRGGNTEAFF TGCGCCAGCAGCCAAGATCGGGGGGGGAACACTGAAGCTTTCTTT
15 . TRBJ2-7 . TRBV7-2 CASSLRKGGPYEQYF TGTGCCAGCAGCTTAAGGAAAGGGGGACCCTACGAGCAGTACTTC
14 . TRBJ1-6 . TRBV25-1 CASSELRGSSPLHF TGTGCCAGCAGTGAACTTAGAGGGAGTTCACCCCTCCACTTT
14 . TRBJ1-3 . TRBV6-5 CASSRRDSGNTIYF TGTGCCAGCAGTCGCCGCGACTCTGGAAACACCATATATTTT
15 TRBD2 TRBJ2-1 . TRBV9 CASSEGLAGGNEQFF TGTGCCAGCAGCGAAGGACTAGCGGGGGGGAATGAGCAGTTCTTC
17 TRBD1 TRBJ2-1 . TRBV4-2 CASSQEDLGGKHNEQFF TGTGCCAGCAGCCAAGAGGACTTAGGGGGCAAGCACAATGAGCAGTTCTTC
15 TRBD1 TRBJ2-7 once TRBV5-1 CASSHPGTGAYEQYF TGCGCCAGCAGCCACCCCGGGACAGGGGCCTACGAGCAGTACTTC
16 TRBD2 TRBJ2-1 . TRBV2 CASRYPLAGATHEQFF TGTGCCAGCAGGTACCCACTAGCGGGAGCTACCCATGAGCAGTTCTTC
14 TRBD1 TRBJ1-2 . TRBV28 CASSRTGSNYGYTF TGTGCCAGCAGCCGGACAGGGTCTAACTATGGCTACACCTTC
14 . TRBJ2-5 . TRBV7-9 CASSLLGGRETQYF TGTGCCAGCAGTCTCCTAGGGGGTAGAGAGACCCAGTACTTC
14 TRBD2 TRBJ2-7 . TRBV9 CASSVRGSNNEQYF TGTGCCAGCAGCGTACGCGGGAGTAATAACGAGCAGTACTTC
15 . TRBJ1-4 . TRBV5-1 CASSRIGSGDEKLFF TGCGCCAGCAGCCGAATAGGTTCGGGGGATGAAAAACTGTTTTTT
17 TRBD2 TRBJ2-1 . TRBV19 CASSISGSIWSYNEQFF TGTGCCAGTAGTATAAGCGGGAGTATTTGGTCCTACAATGAGCAGTTCTTC
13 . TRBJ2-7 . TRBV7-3 CASSSTRLDEQYF TGTGCCAGCAGCTCGACTCGCCTCGACGAGCAGTACTTC
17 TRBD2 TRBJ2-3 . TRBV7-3 CASSLTRLAGGGDTQYF TGTGCCAGCAGCTTAACGCGACTAGCGGGAGGAGGAGATACGCAGTATTTT
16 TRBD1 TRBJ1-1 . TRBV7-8 CASSLRDRRLNTEAFF TGTGCCAGCAGCTTACGGGACAGGCGTCTGAACACTGAAGCTTTCTTT
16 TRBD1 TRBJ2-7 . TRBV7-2 CASSYHRGSLIYEQYF TGTGCCAGCAGCTACCACAGGGGAAGCTTAATCTACGAGCAGTACTTC
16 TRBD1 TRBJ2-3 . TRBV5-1 CASSFRGLQNTDTQYF TGCGCCAGCAGCTTTAGGGGGCTTCAAAACACAGATACGCAGTATTTT
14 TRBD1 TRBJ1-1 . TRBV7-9 CASSLGQGETEAFF TGTGCCAGCAGCTTGGGACAGGGAGAGACTGAAGCTTTCTTT
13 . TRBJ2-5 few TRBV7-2 CASSFGHRETQYF TGTGCCAGCAGCTTTGGACATCGGGAGACCCAGTACTTC
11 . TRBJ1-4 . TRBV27 CASSELEKLFF TGTGCCAGCAGCGAGCTAGAAAAACTGTTTTTT
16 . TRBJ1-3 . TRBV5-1 CASSFAGKVGGNTIYF TGCGCCAGCAGCTTCGCAGGGAAGGTGGGCGGAAACACCATATATTTT
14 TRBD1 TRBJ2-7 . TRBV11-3 CASSPDRGRNEQYF TGTGCCAGCAGCCCCGACAGGGGGAGGAACGAGCAGTACTTC
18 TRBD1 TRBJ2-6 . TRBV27 CASSLIGTGFSGANVLTF TGTGCCAGCAGTTTAATAGGGACAGGTTTCTCTGGGGCCAACGTCCTGACTTTC
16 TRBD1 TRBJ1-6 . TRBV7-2 CASSPREDRDGSPLHF TGTGCCAGCAGCCCACGGGAGGACAGGGACGGTTCACCCCTCCACTTT
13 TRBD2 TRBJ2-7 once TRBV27 CASRLAGGYEQYF TGTGCCAGCAGGTTAGCGGGAGGCTACGAGCAGTACTTC
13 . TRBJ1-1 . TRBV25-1 CASSVTGNTEAFF TGTGCCAGCAGTGTGACAGGGAACACTGAAGCTTTCTTT
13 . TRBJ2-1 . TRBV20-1 CSASQGSWGEQFF TGCAGTGCTAGTCAGGGGTCTTGGGGTGAGCAGTTCTTC
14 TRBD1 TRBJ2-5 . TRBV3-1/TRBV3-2 CASSQGQGVETQYF TGTGCCAGCAGCCAAGGCCAGGGGGTGGAGACCCAGTACTTC
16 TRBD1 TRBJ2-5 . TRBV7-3 CASSLGPGQGKETQYF TGTGCCAGCAGCTTAGGTCCGGGACAGGGGAAGGAGACCCAGTACTTC